This TCR beta chain was found in a study of Graves' ophthalmopathy and Graves' hyperthyroidism. The hyperthyroidism patients had a new diagnosis of under 2 months' duration and were aged 18 to 65. The evidence that diagnosis relied on was clinical symptoms, serum thyroxine, TRAb, thyroid ultrasound and orbital computed tomography. The CDR3 has 14 residues. The germline gives CDR1 LNHDA, CDR2 SQIVND (reference sequence). About this clonotype: Its cognate antigen is unknown.

Beta-chain TCR CDR3 regions were amplified from RNA transcripts. In the first round, RT-PCR was carried out with HTBI primers, and a multiplex PCR formed the second round. In TCRdb, the multiplex PCR reads were re-called with MiXCR into one record per CDR3 protein. The sample gives about 550,000 distinct CDR3 sequences, roughly 40% of which show up once; about 4.6% is in the top ten. Findings and limits, study-wide: Thyroid clonotypes that were expanded above 0.001 frequency mostly also appeared in blood.

The chain couples TRBV19 to TRBJ2-7; 10 bases line up with TRBD1. The J call may be wrong; the DNA end is better matched by TRBJ2-1. The sequence was collected from an adult man with Graves' hyperthyroidism. The specimen sequenced was peripheral blood or thyroid tissue (not recorded which). The CDR3 reads CASRPGQGTNEQFF. For the CDR3, the DNA is TGTGCCAGTAGACCGGGACAGGGGACCAATGAGCAGTTCTTC.